Presented here are 9 T cell receptor beta chains from one specimen sequenced in a study of a mutant IDH1 vaccine in newly diagnosed glioma. These TCRs are of unknown antigen specificity. Time point denoted: week 11, during vaccination. With topical imiquimod, each dose of the vaccine consisted of 300 ug of mutant IDH1 20-mer peptide. The method was immunoSEQ multiplex PCR; TCRdb's version includes in-frame clones alone and lacks a portion of them. The sample lists tens of thousands of clones; about 80% were seen once. The source material was PBMCs, sampled from a glioma patient whose treatment included an IDH1 peptide vaccine. These TCRs come from a man aged 50-59 years with glioma.

The chain recombines TRBV18 with TRBJ1-5; D is undetermined. The CDR3 spans 14 residues. The V and J ends lost 3 bases and 9 bases respectively, with 15 bases between them. Germline-derived CDR1 and CDR2 are KGHSH and LQKENI. The DNA of the CDR3 is TGTGCCAGCTCACCGGATCGCAGTAAGCTGCCCCAGCATTTT. This translates into CASSPDRSKLPQHF.

CDR3 coding DNA: TGTGCCAGCAGTGAAGCGGGAGGGCCCCACGAGCAGTACTTC. Residues: CASSEAGGPHEQYF. The rearrangement uses TRBV6-1 and TRBJ2-7; 7 nucleotides align to TRBD2. This CDR3 has 14 residues. Looked up from germline, CDR1 is MNHNS and CDR2 is SASEGT. J lost 5 bases, V lost 0 bases, and 4 bases had no gene match.

This clone has just a few counts. J is TRBJ1-4 and V is TRBV10-3; TRBD1 matches 7 bases. CDR3 length equals 15 residues. With 2 bases clipped from V and 7 bases from J, the junction kept 7 bases outside the gene matches. CDR1 ENHRY and CDR2 SYGVKD come from the germline V gene. The CDR3 nucleotides read TGTGCCATCAGTGAGCAGGGGACAGCCTTTGAAAAACTGTTTTTT. Translation gives CAISEQGTAFEKLFF.

J is TRBJ2-5 and V is TRBV29-1; TRBD2 is a possible D gene (5 bases). Germline V gives CDR1 SQVTM, CDR2 ANQGSEA. Trimming pared 3 bases from V and 6 bases from J, leaving 20 bases between. This CDR3 is 15 amino acids long. The CDR3 DNA reads TGCAGCGTTGATCGCAGCGGAAGGGAATCAAAGACCCAGTACTTC. Protein: CSVDRSGRESKTQYF.

The rearrangement links TRBV13 to TRBJ2-2, with D hard to call. The V gene lost 3 bases and the J gene lost 1 base, with 6 bases spanning the gap. Germline CDR1 and CDR2: PRHDT and FYEKMQ (reference sequence). This CDR3 contains 14 residues. The CDR3 DNA is TGTGCCAGCAGCTTCTGGGGGAACACCGGGGAGCTGTTTTTT. It translates to CASSFWGNTGELFF.

The rearrangement joins TRBV25-1 to TRBJ2-1; 10 nucleotides line up with TRBD2. Per the germline V gene, CDR1 is MGHDK and CDR2 is SYGVNS. The CDR3 has 14 residues. Losses at the gene ends were 9 bases for V and 0 bases for J; bases not matched to a gene: 2. The CDR3 nucleotides read TGTGCCAGTCAGCGGGGGGGCTCCTACAATGAGCAGTTCTTC. Translation: CASQRGGSYNEQFF.

The chain has TRBV5-1 and TRBJ2-3, with unresolved D. CDR1 and CDR2 from the germline V gene are SGHRS and YFSETQ. The CDR3 extends over 12 amino acids. Trimming took 0 bases from V and 4 from J, leaving 3 bases between them. The CDR3 spells CASSLVSDTQYF. The CDR3 DNA reads TGCGCCAGCAGCTTGGTGTCAGATACGCAGTATTTT.

The rearrangement links TRBV14 to TRBJ2-7; D may be TRBD1 (5 bases). The V gene lost 4 bases and the J gene lost 1 base, with 14 bases spanning the gap. This CDR3 comprises 15 residues. Germline V gene data show CDR1 as SGHDN and CDR2 as FVKESK. The DNA for the CDR3 is TGTGCCAGCAGCCGTCCAGGGATCGCTTCCTACGAGCAGTACTTC. Translated, it gives CASSRPGIASYEQYF.

The chain joins TRBV5-1 to TRBJ1-2, with D possibly TRBD1 on 6 matching bases. V lost 3 bases, J lost 4 bases, and 10 bases lay in between. CDR1 is SGHRS, CDR2 YFSETQ, per germline. The CDR3 has 13 amino acids. The CDR3 spells CASSSGHSYGYTF. The CDR3 nucleotides read TGCGCCAGCAGCTCGGGACACTCCTATGGCTACACCTTC.